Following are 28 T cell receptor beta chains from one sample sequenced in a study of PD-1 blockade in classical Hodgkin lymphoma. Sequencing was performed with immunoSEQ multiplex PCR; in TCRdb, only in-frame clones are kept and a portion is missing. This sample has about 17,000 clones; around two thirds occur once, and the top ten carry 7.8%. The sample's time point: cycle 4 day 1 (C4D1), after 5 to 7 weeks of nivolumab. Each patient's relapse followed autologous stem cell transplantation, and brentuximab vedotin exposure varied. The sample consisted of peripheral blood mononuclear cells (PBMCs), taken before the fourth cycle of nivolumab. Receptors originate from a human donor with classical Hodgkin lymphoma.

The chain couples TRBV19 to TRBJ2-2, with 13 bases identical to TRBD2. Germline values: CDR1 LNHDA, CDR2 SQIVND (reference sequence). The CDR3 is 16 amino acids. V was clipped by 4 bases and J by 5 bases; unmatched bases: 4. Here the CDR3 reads CASSSGTSGITGELFF. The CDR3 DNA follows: TGTGCCAGTAGTAGCGGGACTAGCGGGATTACCGGGGAGCTGTTTTTT.

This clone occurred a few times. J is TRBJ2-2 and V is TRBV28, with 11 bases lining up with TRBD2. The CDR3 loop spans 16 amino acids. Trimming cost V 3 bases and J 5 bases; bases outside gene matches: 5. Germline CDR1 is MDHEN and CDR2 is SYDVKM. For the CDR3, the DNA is TGTGCCAGCAGTTTCTTGACTAGCGGGAATACCGGGGAGCTGTTTTTT. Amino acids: CASSFLTSGNTGELFF.

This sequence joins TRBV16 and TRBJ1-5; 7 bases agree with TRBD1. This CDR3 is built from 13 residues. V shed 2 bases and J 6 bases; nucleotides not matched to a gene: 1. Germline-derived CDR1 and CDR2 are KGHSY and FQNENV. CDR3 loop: CASSQDRAQPQHF. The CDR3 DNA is TGTGCCAGCAGCCAAGACAGGGCTCAGCCCCAGCATTTT.

The CDR3 sequence is CASSTGWNSPLHF. The CDR3 DNA reads as TGTGCCAGCAGTACAGGGTGGAATTCACCCCTCCACTTT. V gene TRBV28 combines with J gene TRBJ1-6; D possibly corresponds to TRBD1 (6 bases). CDR1 and CDR2 (germline): MDHEN, SYDVKM. Deletions cut 5 bases from V and 7 bases from J, with 9 bases between. This CDR3 region has 13 residues.

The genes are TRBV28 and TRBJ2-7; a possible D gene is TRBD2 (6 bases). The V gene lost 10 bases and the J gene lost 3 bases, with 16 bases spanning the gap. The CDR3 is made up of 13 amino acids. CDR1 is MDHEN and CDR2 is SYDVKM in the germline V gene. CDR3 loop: CATRDPLIYEQYF. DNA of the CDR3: TGTGCCACGCGGGACCCCCTGATCTACGAGCAGTACTTC.

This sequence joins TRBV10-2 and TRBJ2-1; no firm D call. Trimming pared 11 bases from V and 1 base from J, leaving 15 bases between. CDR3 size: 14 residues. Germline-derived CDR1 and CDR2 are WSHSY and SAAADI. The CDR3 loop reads CAASEAVSYNEQFF. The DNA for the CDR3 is TGCGCCGCGTCGGAAGCAGTATCCTACAATGAGCAGTTCTTC.

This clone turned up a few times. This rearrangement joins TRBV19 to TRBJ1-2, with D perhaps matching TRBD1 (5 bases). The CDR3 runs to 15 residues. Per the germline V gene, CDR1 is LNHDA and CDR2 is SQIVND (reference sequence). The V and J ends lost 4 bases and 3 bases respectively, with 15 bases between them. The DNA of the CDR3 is TGTGCCAGTAGTAGGGGTTTTGGGACGGACTATGGCTACACCTTC. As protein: CASSRGFGTDYGYTF.

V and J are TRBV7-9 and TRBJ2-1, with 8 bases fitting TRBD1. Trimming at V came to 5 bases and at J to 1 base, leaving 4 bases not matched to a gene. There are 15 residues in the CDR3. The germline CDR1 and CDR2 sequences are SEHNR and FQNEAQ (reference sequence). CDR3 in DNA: TGTGCCAGCAGCGTAACAGGGGGATCCTACAATGAGCAGTTCTTC. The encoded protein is CASSVTGGSYNEQFF. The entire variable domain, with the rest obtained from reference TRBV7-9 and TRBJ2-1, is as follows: DTGVSQNPRHKITKRGQNVTFRCDPISEHNRLYWYRQTLGQGPEFLTYFQNEAQLEKSRLLSDRFSAERPKGSFSTLEIQRTEQGDSAMYLCASSVTGGSYNEQFFGPGTRLTVL.

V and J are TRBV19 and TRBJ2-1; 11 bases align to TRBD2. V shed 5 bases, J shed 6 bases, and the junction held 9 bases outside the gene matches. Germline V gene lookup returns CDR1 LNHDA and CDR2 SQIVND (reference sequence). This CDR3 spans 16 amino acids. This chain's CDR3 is CASSAYLAGGGNEQFF. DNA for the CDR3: TGTGCCAGTAGTGCGTACCTAGCGGGAGGAGGCAATGAGCAGTTCTTC.

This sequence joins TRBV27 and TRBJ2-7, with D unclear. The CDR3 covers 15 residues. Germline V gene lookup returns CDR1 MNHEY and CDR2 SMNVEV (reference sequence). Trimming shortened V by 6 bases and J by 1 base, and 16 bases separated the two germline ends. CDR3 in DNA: TGTGCCAGCAGATTAACCTCTACCAGGTCCTACGAGCAGTACTTC. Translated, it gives CASRLTSTRSYEQYF.

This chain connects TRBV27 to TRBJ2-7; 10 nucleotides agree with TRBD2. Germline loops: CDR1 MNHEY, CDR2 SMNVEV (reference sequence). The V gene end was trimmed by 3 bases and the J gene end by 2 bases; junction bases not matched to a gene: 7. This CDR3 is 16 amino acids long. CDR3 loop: CASSFRLAGVPYEQYF. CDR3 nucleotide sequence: TGTGCCAGCAGTTTCAGGCTAGCGGGAGTCCCCTACGAGCAGTACTTC.

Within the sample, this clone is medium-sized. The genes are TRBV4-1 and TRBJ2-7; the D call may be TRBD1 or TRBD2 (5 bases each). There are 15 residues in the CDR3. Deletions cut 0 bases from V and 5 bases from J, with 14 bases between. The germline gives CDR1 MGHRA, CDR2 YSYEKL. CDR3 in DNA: TGCGCCAGCAGCCAAGATCCCCTGAGGGGCGACGAGCAGTACTTC. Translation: CASSQDPLRGDEQYF.

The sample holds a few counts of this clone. The CDR3 DNA reads TGTGCCAGCAGCCCCCGACTAGACTCTGAGCAGTTCTTC. Its protein is CASSPRLDSEQFF. The J gene is TRBJ2-1, the V gene TRBV9; maybe TRBD2 (6 bases). The V end was cut by 4 bases, the J end by 9 bases, with 14 bases between. The CDR3 length is 13 residues. CDR1 is SGDLS and CDR2 is YYNGEE in the germline V gene.

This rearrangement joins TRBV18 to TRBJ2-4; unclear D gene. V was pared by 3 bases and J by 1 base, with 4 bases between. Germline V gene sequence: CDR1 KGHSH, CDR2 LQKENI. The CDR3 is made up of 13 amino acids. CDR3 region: CASSPAAKNIQYF. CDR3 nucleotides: TGTGCCAGCTCACCCGCCGCCAAAAACATTCAGTACTTC.

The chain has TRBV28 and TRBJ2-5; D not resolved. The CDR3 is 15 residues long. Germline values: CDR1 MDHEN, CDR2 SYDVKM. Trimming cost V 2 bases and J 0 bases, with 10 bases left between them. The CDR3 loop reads CASSLVSGYQETQYF. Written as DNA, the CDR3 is TGTGCCAGCAGTTTAGTATCCGGGTACCAAGAGACCCAGTACTTC.

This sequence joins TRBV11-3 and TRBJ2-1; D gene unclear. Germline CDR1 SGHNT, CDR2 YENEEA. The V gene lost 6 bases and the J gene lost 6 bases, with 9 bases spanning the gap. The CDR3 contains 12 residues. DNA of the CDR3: TGTGCCAGCAGTATCGGAGCCAATGAGCAGTTCTTC. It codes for CASSIGANEQFF.

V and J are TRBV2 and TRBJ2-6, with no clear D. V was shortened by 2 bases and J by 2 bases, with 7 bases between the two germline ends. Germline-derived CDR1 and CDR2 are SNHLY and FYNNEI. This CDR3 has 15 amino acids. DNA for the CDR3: TGTGCCAGCAGTGAACCCGGCGCTGGGGCCAACGTCCTGACTTTC. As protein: CASSEPGAGANVLTF.

The CDR3 nucleotides are TGTGCCAGCAGCTTGCAGGCGTACGAGCAGTACTTC. Translating gives CASSLQAYEQYF. This sequence joins TRBV5-6 and TRBJ2-7; D unresolved. Germline CDR1 SGHDT, CDR2 YYEEEE. The CDR3 is 12 residues long. V was shortened by 1 base and J by 4 bases, with 6 bases between the two germline ends.

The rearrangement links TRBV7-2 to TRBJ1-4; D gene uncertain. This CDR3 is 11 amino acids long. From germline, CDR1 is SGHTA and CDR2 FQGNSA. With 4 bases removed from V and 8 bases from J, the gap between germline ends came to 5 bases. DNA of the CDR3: TGTGCCAGCAGCTCAGTGGAAAAACTGTTTTTT. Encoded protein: CASSSVEKLFF.

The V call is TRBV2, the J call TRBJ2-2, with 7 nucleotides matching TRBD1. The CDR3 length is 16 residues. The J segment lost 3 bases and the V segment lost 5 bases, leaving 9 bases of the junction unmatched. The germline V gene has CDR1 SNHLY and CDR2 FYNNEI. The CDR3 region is CASSNHGTEDTGELFF. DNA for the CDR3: TGTGCCAGCAGTAACCACGGGACAGAAGACACCGGGGAGCTGTTTTTT.

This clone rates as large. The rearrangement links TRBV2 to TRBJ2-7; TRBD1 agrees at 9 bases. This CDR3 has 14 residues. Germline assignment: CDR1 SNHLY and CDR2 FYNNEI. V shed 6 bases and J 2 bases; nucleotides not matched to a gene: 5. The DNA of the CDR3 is TGTGCCAGCAGCGATTGGGACAGGGCCTACGAGCAGTACTTC. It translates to CASSDWDRAYEQYF.

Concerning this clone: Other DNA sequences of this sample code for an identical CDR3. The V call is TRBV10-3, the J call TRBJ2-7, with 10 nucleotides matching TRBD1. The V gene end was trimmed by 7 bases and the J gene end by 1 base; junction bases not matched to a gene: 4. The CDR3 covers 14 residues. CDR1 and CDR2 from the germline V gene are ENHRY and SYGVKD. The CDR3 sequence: CAINPGQGSYEQYF. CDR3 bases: TGTGCCATCAACCCGGGACAGGGGTCCTACGAGCAGTACTTC.

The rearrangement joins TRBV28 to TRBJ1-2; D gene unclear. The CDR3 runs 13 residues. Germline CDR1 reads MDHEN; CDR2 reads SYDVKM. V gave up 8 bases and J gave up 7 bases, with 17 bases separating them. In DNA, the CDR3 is TGTGCCAGCGGGGAGCACCCGGATTCTGGCTACACCTTC. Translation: CASGEHPDSGYTF.

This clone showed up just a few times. CDR3 in DNA: TGTGCCAGCAGCTTAGCCGGGACAGCTGATTCACCCCTCCACTTT. Translated: CASSLAGTADSPLHF. The V gene is TRBV5-6, the J gene TRBJ1-6; 7 positions agree with TRBD1. The CDR3 length is 15 residues. The junction had 7 bases not matched to a gene; V was cut back by 2 bases and J by 8 bases. Per the germline V gene, CDR1 is SGHDT and CDR2 is YYEEEE.

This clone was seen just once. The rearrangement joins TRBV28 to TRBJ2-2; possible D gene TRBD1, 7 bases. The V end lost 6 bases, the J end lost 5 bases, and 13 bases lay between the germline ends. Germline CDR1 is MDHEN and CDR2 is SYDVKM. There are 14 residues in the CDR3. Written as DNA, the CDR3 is TGTGCCAGCAGGGAGGGGGCGAGAACCGGGGAGCTGTTTTTT. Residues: CASREGARTGELFF.

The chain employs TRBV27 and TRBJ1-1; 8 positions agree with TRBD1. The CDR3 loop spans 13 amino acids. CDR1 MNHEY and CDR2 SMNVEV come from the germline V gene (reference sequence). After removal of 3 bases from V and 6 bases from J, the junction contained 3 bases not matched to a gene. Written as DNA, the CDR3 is TGTGCCAGCAGTTTTCTACAGGGGGCTGAAGCTTTCTTT. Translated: CASSFLQGAEAFF.

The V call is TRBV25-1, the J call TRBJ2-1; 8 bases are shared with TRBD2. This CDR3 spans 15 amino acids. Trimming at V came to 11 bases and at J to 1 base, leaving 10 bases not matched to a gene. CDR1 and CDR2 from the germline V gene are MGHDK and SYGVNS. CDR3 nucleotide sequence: TGTGCCGTCTCGGGGCGGGAGGTATCCTACAATGAGCAGTTCTTC. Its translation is CAVSGREVSYNEQFF.

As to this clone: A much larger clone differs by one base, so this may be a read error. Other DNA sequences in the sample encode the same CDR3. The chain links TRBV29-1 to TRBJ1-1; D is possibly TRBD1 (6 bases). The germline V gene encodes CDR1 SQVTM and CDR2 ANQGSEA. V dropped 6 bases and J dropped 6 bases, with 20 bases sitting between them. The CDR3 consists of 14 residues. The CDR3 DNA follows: TGCAGCGTCGGGGGGGCAGGGAGCAGACCTGAAGCTTTCTTT. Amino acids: CSVGGAGSRPEAFF.